This T cell receptor beta chain comes out of a study of spatial heterogeneity in lung cancer. The CDR3 has 16 amino acids. From germline, CDR1 is LGHNA and CDR2 YNFKEQ. Between the trimmed V and J ends, which lost 0 bases and 2 bases, there was a span of 11 bases. Stated time point: sample taken at primary tumor resection. This clonotype came up many times. MiXCR, applied by TCRdb to the 5' RACE reads, yields one record per CDR3 protein. The table has 35,000 to 50,000 distinct CDR3 sequences, approximately 3% seen once. Here the sequenced sample was normal lung tissue next to the tumor, taken at surgery. This receptor was taken from a male donor with early-stage non-small cell lung cancer. The chain links TRBV4-2 to TRBJ1-3; D unclear. The CDR3 region is CASSQDWGGPGNTIYF. The CDR3 DNA is TGTGCCAGCAGCCAAGATTGGGGAGGACCTGGAAACACCATATATTTT.